The 20 T cell receptor beta chains below were found in one sample sequenced in a study of beta chain features in type 1 diabetes. Of the isolated RNA, all was reverse transcribed, and so the sequenced material was expressed TCRB transcripts. Sequencing used immunoSEQ multiplex PCR; TCRdb keeps in-frame clones, though not all of them. The sample has 130,000 to 150,000 clones, nearly 9.5% seen once. Specimen: central memory CD4+ T cells from blood. The origin of the receptors is a man younger than 30 in good health.

About this clone itself: This same CDR3 is encoded by further DNA sequences in the sample. This chain links TRBV7-2 with TRBJ1-1; D perhaps matches TRBD1 (5 bases). There are 13 residues in the CDR3. Per germline, CDR1 SGHTA and CDR2 FQGNSA. Trimming took 4 bases from V and 4 from J, leaving 10 bases between them. CDR3 in amino acids: CASSSGQGTEAFF. DNA for the CDR3: TGTGCCAGCAGCTCAGGGCAAGGCACTGAAGCTTTCTTT.

This clone was recorded at least ten times. The chain couples TRBV7-7 to TRBJ2-5; possibly TRBD1 for D (5 bases). The CDR3 sequence is 13 residues long. The germline gives CDR1 SSHAT, CDR2 FNYEAQ (reference sequence). The ends were cut back, 5 bases at V and 5 bases at J, with 12 bases in the middle. The CDR3 sequence is CASSRRVGETQYF. CDR3 DNA sequence: TGTGCCAGCAGCCGCAGGGTGGGCGAGACCCAGTACTTC.

This clone turned up a few times. The V call is TRBV15, the J call TRBJ2-1, with 9 positions matching TRBD1. The CDR3 extends over 17 amino acids. Germline CDR1 LNHNV, CDR2 YYDKDF (reference sequence). The V and J ends lost 1 base and 5 bases, in that order; junction bases with no gene match: 9. The CDR3 protein is CATSRAGARDRDNEQFF. The CDR3 DNA is TGTGCCACCAGCAGAGCCGGGGCCCGGGACAGGGACAATGAGCAGTTCTTC.

This chain joins TRBV5-5 and TRBJ1-5; TRBD1 is a possible D gene (5 bases). The CDR3 consists of 14 residues. Trimming left V 2 bases short and J 3 bases short, with 9 bases between. Germline V gene data show CDR1 as SGHKS and CDR2 as YYEKEE (reference sequence). The CDR3 coding sequence is TGTGCCAGCAGCTTTCAGGGCGACAATCAGCCCCAGCATTTT. Translated, it gives CASSFQGDNQPQHF.

This clone came up many times. The chain carries TRBV14 and TRBJ2-3, with 7 bases aligning to TRBD2. Per the germline V gene, CDR1 is SGHDN and CDR2 is FVKESK. Losses at the gene ends were 3 bases for V and 6 bases for J; bases not matched to a gene: 9. The CDR3 runs to 15 residues. The DNA for the CDR3 is TGTGCCAGCAGCCACCGGGGGGACCGTTTCGATACGCAGTATTTT. Protein product: CASSHRGDRFDTQYF.

This clone was found many times. The chain uses TRBV7-6 and TRBJ2-7; no clear D. The germline gives CDR1 SGHVS, CDR2 FNYEAQ. This CDR3 comprises 13 residues. Trimming left V 0 bases short and J 2 bases short, with 5 bases between. For the CDR3, the DNA is TGTGCCAGCAGCTTAGCGTTCACCTACGAGCAGTACTTC. It is translated as CASSLAFTYEQYF.

This clone was seen only a few times. The chain has TRBV28 and TRBJ2-1; 7 nucleotides line up with TRBD1. Germline-derived CDR1 and CDR2 are MDHEN and SYDVKM. This CDR3 contains 15 residues. The V segment lost 7 bases and the J segment 2 bases; nucleotides outside the gene matches: 8. The CDR3 sequence: CASIQQGTAYNEQFF. CDR3 in DNA: TGTGCCAGCATCCAACAGGGGACAGCCTACAATGAGCAGTTCTTC.

V is TRBV5-1 and J is TRBJ1-2; no definite D call. The length of the CDR3 is 13 residues. V lost 5 bases and J lost 8, with 16 bases in between. Germline V lookup: CDR1 SGHRS, CDR2 YFSETQ. The CDR3 coding sequence is TGCGCCAGCAGTTTCGACACTGGATGGGGCTACACCTTC. Amino acids: CASSFDTGWGYTF.

This clone was counted only a few times. V is TRBV5-1 and J is TRBJ1-3; no definite D call. This CDR3 region has 16 residues. Germline values: CDR1 SGHRS, CDR2 YFSETQ. The V end was cut by 0 bases, the J end by 0 bases, with 10 bases between. The CDR3 DNA is TGCGCCAGCAGCTTGGATGGCAGAAGCTCTGGAAACACCATATATTTT. Translated, it gives CASSLDGRSSGNTIYF.

This clone was seen at least ten times. V usage is TRBV21-1 and J usage is TRBJ2-1; the table's D call, TRBD2, was not checked against the DNA. TRBV21-1 is described as a pseudogene. The CDR3 runs to 15 residues. The CDR3 DNA is TGTGCCAGCAGCAAAGGAGGGAGCAACTACAATGAGCAGTTCTTC. This gives the protein CASSKGGSNYNEQFF.

J is TRBJ1-2 and V is TRBV2; D is ambiguous. This CDR3 has 14 residues. CDR1 and CDR2 from the germline V gene are SNHLY and FYNNEI. Trimming removed 3 bases at V and 8 bases at J, with 16 bases between. CDR3 in DNA: TGTGCCAGCAGTGAGAATGCCGGGGTCTTAGGCTACACCTTC. Translation gives CASSENAGVLGYTF.

Remarks on this clone: This sample also contains other DNA sequences that code for the same CDR3. The rearrangement uses TRBV6-6 and TRBJ1-5; D gene ambiguous. CDR3 length: 11 amino acids. The ends were cut back, 6 bases at V and 4 bases at J, with 4 bases in the middle. The germline gives CDR1 MNHNY, CDR2 SVGAGI (reference sequence). CDR3 coding DNA: TGTGCCAGCAGGGAGAATCAGCCCCAGCATTTT. Translation: CASRENQPQHF.

J is TRBJ2-7 and V is TRBV18; tentatively, D is TRBD1 (5 bases). The CDR3 has 14 residues. The germline V gene has CDR1 KGHSH and CDR2 LQKENI. Trimming pared 2 bases from V and 2 bases from J, leaving 10 bases between. Here the CDR3 DNA reads TGTGCCAGCTCACCAGGGGCCGACACCTACGAGCAGTACTTC. This sequence encodes CASSPGADTYEQYF.

This clone appeared a few times. This chain links TRBV5-1 with TRBJ2-7, with 9 nucleotides matching TRBD1. Trimming at V came to 4 bases and at J to 2 bases, leaving 10 bases not matched to a gene. CDR1 is SGHRS, CDR2 YFSETQ, per germline. The CDR3 is 16 residues long. The CDR3 protein is CASSIQGAAFAYEQYF. The CDR3 DNA reads TGCGCCAGCAGCATACAGGGGGCTGCCTTCGCCTACGAGCAGTACTTC.

J is TRBJ2-7 and V is TRBV28, with 8 nucleotides matching TRBD1. From germline, CDR1 is MDHEN and CDR2 SYDVKM. This CDR3 contains 15 residues. Germline trimming cut 2 bases from V and 1 base from J; bases unmatched to any gene: 4. DNA for the CDR3: TGTGCCAGCAGTTTAGGGGGGACAGGATCCTACGAGCAGTACTTC. Protein sequence: CASSLGGTGSYEQYF.

The genes are TRBV5-1 and TRBJ2-6; D may be TRBD2 (6 bases). The CDR3 contains 17 residues. V was clipped by 4 bases and J by 1 base, with 15 bases between them. Looked up from germline, CDR1 is SGHRS and CDR2 is YFSETQ. The CDR3 spells CASSLSSGSSGANVLTF. CDR3 nucleotide sequence: TGCGCCAGCAGCCTGTCAAGCGGGTCTTCTGGGGCCAACGTCCTGACTTTC.

This clone was counted a few times. The chain uses TRBV15 and TRBJ1-3; D is unresolved. Germline CDR1 LNHNV, CDR2 YYDKDF (reference sequence). V was shortened by 0 bases and J by 0 bases, with 9 bases between the two germline ends. This CDR3 region has 16 residues. CDR3 DNA: TGTGCCACCAGCAGAGATAGGGAGAGCTCTGGAAACACCATATATTTT. Amino acids: CATSRDRESSGNTIYF.

There are a few counts of this clone. The chain uses TRBV15 and TRBJ2-7; 9 bases align to TRBD2. Germline CDR1 LNHNV, CDR2 YYDKDF (reference sequence). Unmatched junction bases numbered 9, after V lost 5 bases and J lost 1 base. The CDR3 covers 16 residues. The CDR3, as DNA: TGTGCCACCAGCCGCCTGACGACTAGCGGATCCTACGAGCAGTACTTC. The encoded protein is CATSRLTTSGSYEQYF.

This clone came up a few times. The chain employs TRBV7-9 and TRBJ2-7; TRBD1 aligns across 8 bases. Germline CDR1 reads SEHNR; CDR2 reads FQNEAQ (reference sequence). The CDR3 has 14 amino acids. The J segment lost 6 bases and the V segment lost 6 bases, leaving 10 bases of the junction unmatched. The CDR3: CASSFQGARIEQYF. DNA for the CDR3: TGTGCCAGCAGTTTTCAGGGGGCGCGGATCGAGCAGTACTTC.

The rearrangement links TRBV30 to TRBJ2-5, with 15 bases identical to TRBD2. The J call is doubtful: the DNA matches TRBJ2-7 better. This CDR3 has 14 residues. The germline V gene encodes CDR1 GTSNPN and CDR2 SVGIG (reference sequence). The CDR3 sequence: CAWRRTSGGAEQYF. In DNA, the CDR3 is TGTGCCTGGAGACGGACTAGCGGGGGGGCCGAGCAGTACTTC.